The 11 T cell receptor beta chains in this list originate from one sample, sequenced in a study of PD-1 blockade in mismatch repair-deficient tumors. The method was immunoSEQ multiplex PCR; TCRdb's version includes in-frame clones alone and lacks a portion of them. Of 77,000 or so clones in the sample, 70% to 90% are singletons; the top ten hold about 6%. This sample comprised peripheral blood, obtained 44 weeks after starting pembrolizumab. The source of these receptors is an adult with mismatch repair-deficient cancer.

The chain links TRBV27 to TRBJ1-2, with D perhaps matching TRBD1 (5 bases). The ends were cut back, 5 bases at V and 3 bases at J, with 13 bases in the middle. Per the germline V gene, CDR1 is MNHEY and CDR2 is SMNVEV (reference sequence). The CDR3 consists of 14 residues. The CDR3 sequence: CASSGGGGDYGYTF. The CDR3 region has the DNA TGTGCCAGCAGTGGCGGCGGGGGGGACTATGGCTACACCTTC.

The V call is TRBV7-9, the J call TRBJ2-3, with TRBD2 as a possible D gene (6 bases). Germline values: CDR1 SEHNR, CDR2 FQNEAQ (reference sequence). Trimming took off 5 bases at V and 6 bases at J, with 9 bases between the two ends. This CDR3 spans 12 amino acids. This chain's CDR3 is CASSRESDTQYF. As DNA, the CDR3 is TGTGCCAGCAGCCGGGAGTCGGATACGCAGTATTTT.

V gene TRBV30 combines with J gene TRBJ2-2; 12 nucleotides align to TRBD2. This CDR3 is 16 amino acids long. J lost 7 bases, V lost 2 bases, and 8 bases had no gene match. Germline assignment: CDR1 GTSNPN and CDR2 SVGIG (reference sequence). CDR3 DNA sequence: TGTGCCTGGAGTCATGGACTAGCGGGATCGGTCGGGGAGCTGTTTTTT. This codes for CAWSHGLAGSVGELFF.

The chain joins TRBV29-1 to TRBJ2-5; D uncertain. The V end lost 4 bases, the J end lost 4 bases, and 13 bases lay between the germline ends. The CDR3 covers 13 residues. CDR1 is SQVTM and CDR2 is ANQGSEA in the germline V gene. The CDR3 protein is CSVGDPYRETQYF. In DNA, the CDR3 is TGCAGCGTTGGCGATCCTTACCGAGAGACCCAGTACTTC.

The chain recombines TRBV2 with TRBJ2-2, with TRBD2 matching 14 bases. The CDR3 extends over 17 amino acids. V shed 0 bases, J shed 14 bases, and the junction held 11 bases outside the gene matches. The germline V gene encodes CDR1 SNHLY and CDR2 FYNNEI. The CDR3 coding sequence is TGTGCCAGCAGTGAAGCCAACTTAAGGACTAGCGGGAGGAGTCTGTTTTTT. Its translation is CASSEANLRTSGRSLFF.

Concerning this clone: Its ends do not fully match the called genes, so a read error is possible. V and J are TRBV7-7 and TRBJ2-5; TRBD2 matches at 10 bases. This CDR3 contains 14 residues. Germline CDR1 is SSHAT and CDR2 is FNYEAQ (reference sequence). The CDR3 reads CASSLGTSVETQYF. In DNA, the CDR3 is TGTGCTAGCAGCCTCGGGACTAGCGTGGAGACCCAGTACTTC.

V and J are TRBV11-2 and TRBJ2-7; 14 nucleotides match TRBD2. This CDR3 comprises 19 residues. Trimming at V came to 1 base and at J to 5 bases, leaving 13 bases not matched to a gene. The germline V gene has CDR1 SGHAT and CDR2 FQNNGV. This chain's CDR3 is CASSLGEGLAGEGKDEQYF. Written as DNA, the CDR3 is TGTGCCAGCAGCTTAGGGGAGGGACTAGCGGGAGAGGGTAAGGACGAGCAGTACTTC.

This chain joins TRBV6-1 and TRBJ2-3; the match to TRBD1 covers 7 bases. V lost 2 bases, J lost 2 bases, and 7 bases stayed unmatched. CDR1 and CDR2 (germline): MNHNS, SASEGT. The CDR3 loop spans 16 amino acids. The CDR3 protein is CASSEPGRGYTDTQYF. The CDR3 DNA sequence: TGTGCCAGCAGTGAACCCGGCAGGGGGTACACAGATACGCAGTATTTT.

This sequence joins TRBV19 and TRBJ2-1; no firm D call. With 3 bases removed from V and 6 bases from J, the gap between germline ends came to 9 bases. In germline, CDR1 is LNHDA, CDR2 SQIVND (reference sequence). The CDR3 spans 13 residues. The CDR3, as DNA: TGTGCCAGTAGTATTGGTAGCATCAATGAGCAGTTCTTC. This sequence encodes CASSIGSINEQFF.

The chain is built from TRBV30 and TRBJ1-5; D perhaps matches TRBD1 (6 bases). The CDR3 has 15 residues. Germline lookup yields CDR1 GTSNPN and CDR2 SVGIG (reference sequence). Trimming shortened V by 1 base and J by 0 bases, and 10 bases separated the two germline ends. The CDR3 coding sequence is TGTGCCTGGAGTGCGACAGGATATAGCAATCAGCCCCAGCATTTT. It specifies CAWSATGYSNQPQHF.

The chain has TRBV11-2 and TRBJ1-5, with D unresolved. Trimming pared 3 bases from V and 0 bases from J, leaving 9 bases between. The V gene's germline CDR1 is SGHAT and CDR2 FQNNGV. This CDR3 has 15 residues. CDR3 protein: CASSFSAYSNQPQHF. The CDR3 DNA sequence: TGTGCCAGCAGCTTTTCCGCCTATAGCAATCAGCCCCAGCATTTT.